This T cell receptor beta chain was recovered during a study of Ad26.COV2.S vaccination and SARS-CoV-2 variants. J lost 1 base, V lost 4 bases, and 6 bases had no gene match. This CDR3 has 15 residues. Germline lookup yields CDR1 SGDLS and CDR2 YYNGEE. Clones were sequenced by immunoSEQ multiplex PCR, and TCRdb holds only the in-frame ones, with some missing. Of some 350,000 clones listed, about 90% are singletons. This chain links TRBV9 with TRBJ1-1, with TRBD1 matching over 8 bases. This clonotype was obtained from a human donor who had recovered from COVID-19. Sequenced material: peripheral blood, taken after recovery from COVID-19. This chain's CDR3 is CASSPGQGGNTEAFF. The CDR3 DNA follows: TGTGCCAGCAGCCCAGGACAGGGAGGGAACACTGAAGCTTTCTTT.